The next 29 T cell receptor beta chains were all read from a single sample in a study of early T cells in non-severe SARS-CoV-2 infection. TCRdb ran MiXCR on the 5' RACE reads and lists one entry per CDR3 protein. This sample has more than 35,000 distinct CDR3 sequences, with 5% to 6% found just once. The sample was whole blood. The receptors were sampled from an adult who was a healthcare worker with PCR-confirmed SARS-CoV-2 infection or an uninfected control (not recorded which).

The chain couples TRBV6-6 to TRBJ2-7; D not certain. This CDR3 spans 11 amino acids. CDR1 and CDR2 from the germline V gene are MNHNY and SVGAGI (reference sequence). Trimming removed 2 bases at V and 7 bases at J, with 6 bases between. CDR3 residues: CASSYTREQYF. In DNA, the CDR3 is TGTGCCAGCAGTTACACCAGGGAGCAGTACTTC.

Concerning this clonotype itself: A junction end diverges from the germline sequence, so it may reflect a read error. This rearrangement joins TRBV18 to TRBJ2-1; 8 bases fit TRBD2. This CDR3 region has 18 residues. CDR1 is KGHSH and CDR2 is LQKENI in the germline V gene. In DNA, the CDR3 is TGTGCCAGCTCGCCACAACAATCCGGGACTAGTTCTTACAATGAGCAGTTCTTC. Its translation is CASSPQQSGTSSYNEQFF.

This clonotype appeared many times. The gene calls are TRBV5-4 and TRBJ1-6, with D unclear. CDR1 is SGHNT, CDR2 YYREEE, per germline (reference sequence). The CDR3 is 16 amino acids. Deletions cut 2 bases from V and 10 bases from J, with 19 bases between. DNA of the CDR3: TGTGCCAGCAGCTTCCTACCGGGCGGCGCGCGATCACCCCTCCACTTT. Translated: CASSFLPGGARSPLHF.

The rearrangement joins TRBV19 to TRBJ2-1, with TRBD2 matching over 7 bases. The CDR3 extends over 13 amino acids. J lost 4 bases, V lost 4 bases, and 1 base had no gene match. CDR1 and CDR2 (germline): LNHDA, SQIVND (reference sequence). CDR3 sequence reads: CASSRDYYNEQFF. DNA for the CDR3: TGTGCCAGTAGTAGGGACTATTACAATGAGCAGTTCTTC.

This clonotype was seen repeatedly, ten times or more. The genes are TRBV5-1 and TRBJ2-4; 10 nucleotides agree with TRBD1. Germline CDR1 SGHRS, CDR2 YFSETQ. The CDR3 spans 14 residues. The V gene end was trimmed by 0 bases and the J gene end by 8 bases; junction bases not matched to a gene: 2. The CDR3 loop reads CASSLGQGADIQYF. Written as DNA, the CDR3 is TGCGCCAGCAGCTTGGGACAGGGGGCGGACATTCAGTACTTC. Combining the CDR3 with reference TRBV5-1 and TRBJ2-4 gives the whole variable domain KAGVTQTPRYLIKTRGQQVTLSCSPISGHRSVSWYQQTPGQGLQFLFEYFSETQRNKGNFPGRFSGRQFSNSRSEMNVSTLELGDSALYLCASSLGQGADIQYFGAGTRLSVL.

This clonotype was recorded at least ten times. This sequence joins TRBV7-8 and TRBJ2-5; 14 nucleotides match TRBD2. The V segment lost 3 bases and the J segment 5 bases; nucleotides outside the gene matches: 8. The CDR3 is 17 amino acids. Germline V gene sequence: CDR1 SGHVS, CDR2 FQNEAQ. The CDR3 region has the DNA TGTGCCAGCAGCTTTGCCCCGGGACTAGCGGGGGTGGAGACCCAGTACTTC. It translates to CASSFAPGLAGVETQYF.

This clonotype was picked up many times. This chain links TRBV6-6 with TRBJ1-4; 8 bases align to TRBD1. This CDR3 has 13 amino acids. Per the germline V gene, CDR1 is MNHNY and CDR2 is SVGAGI (reference sequence). Losses at the gene ends were 8 bases for V and 11 bases for J; bases not matched to a gene: 10. The CDR3 loop is CASFRGRGEKLFF. The CDR3 bases are TGTGCCAGCTTCAGGGGGCGCGGGGAGAAACTGTTTTTT.

This clonotype was counted ten times or more. The V call is TRBV18, the J call TRBJ1-4; a possible D gene is TRBD1 (6 bases). Germline V CDR1 and CDR2: KGHSH, LQKENI. The CDR3 has 17 residues. V gave up 1 base and J gave up 0 bases, with 12 bases separating them. CDR3 in DNA: TGTGCCAGCTCACCACGGAACAGGGTGGCAACTAATGAAAAACTGTTTTTT. The encoded protein is CASSPRNRVATNEKLFF.

This clonotype was recorded many times. The V and J genes are TRBV10-3 and TRBJ2-3; 11 bases fit TRBD2. The trim removed 6 bases at V and 5 bases at J, leaving 10 bases unmatched. The CDR3 extends over 16 amino acids. Germline V lookup: CDR1 ENHRY, CDR2 SYGVKD. The chain's CDR3 is CAISSRGLAGGDTQYF. CDR3 coding DNA: TGTGCCATCAGCTCACGAGGACTAGCGGGCGGAGATACGCAGTATTTT.

The sample holds many counts of this clonotype. The V gene is TRBV7-6, the J gene TRBJ2-2; 9 positions agree with TRBD2. The CDR3 runs 17 residues. Germline CDR1 is SGHVS and CDR2 is FNYEAQ. V shed 2 bases, J shed 4 bases, and the junction held 8 bases outside the gene matches. The CDR3, as DNA: TGTGCCAGCAGCTTAAAGGCTAGCGGGATAGTCACCGGGGAGCTGTTTTTT. It specifies CASSLKASGIVTGELFF.

The CDR3 nucleotides read TGTGCCAGCAGCTTAGCCTGGGAAAATGAGCAGTTCTTC. The encoded protein is CASSLAWENEQFF. J is TRBJ2-1 and V is TRBV7-2; D unclear. Germline loops: CDR1 SGHTA, CDR2 FQGNSA. The CDR3 is made up of 13 amino acids. Trimming left V 0 bases short and J 7 bases short, with 7 bases between.

To note about this clonotype: One end of the junction varies from germline; a read error may be responsible. The CDR3 DNA reads TGTGCTAGCAGCTCTGAGCAGGGGGAGCTGTTTTTT. Residues: CASSSEQGELFF. The chain couples TRBV7-7 to TRBJ2-2; unclear D gene. CDR3 length equals 12 residues. From germline, CDR1 is SSHAT and CDR2 FNYEAQ (reference sequence).

This clonotype was detected ten times or more. The V gene is TRBV5-1, the J gene TRBJ2-7; 8 bases map to TRBD2. Germline CDR1 reads SGHRS; CDR2 reads YFSETQ. The CDR3 length is 14 residues. V dropped 3 bases and J dropped 0; count of bases not matched to a gene: 2. The CDR3 spells CASSWGLDSYEQYF. As DNA, the CDR3 is TGCGCCAGCAGCTGGGGACTAGACTCCTACGAGCAGTACTTC.

In this sample, this clonotype turned up many times. The chain links TRBV20-1 to TRBJ2-7; 9 bases are a match to TRBD1. The germline CDR1 and CDR2 sequences are DFQATT and SNEGSKA (reference sequence). The CDR3 is made up of 13 amino acids. V lost 2 bases and J lost 5; bases outside the gene matches: 4. The CDR3 bases are TGCAGTGCTAGACGGGACAGGGCAGACGAGCAGTACTTC. Amino acid sequence: CSARRDRADEQYF.

At least ten counts were recorded for this clonotype. The V gene is TRBV30, the J gene TRBJ2-5; no definite D call. Germline V gene sequence: CDR1 GTSNPN, CDR2 SVGIG (reference sequence). V was clipped by 2 bases and J by 5 bases, with 9 bases between them. The CDR3 totals 12 residues. The CDR3 sequence: CAWSTTGETQYF. The CDR3 nucleotides are TGTGCCTGGAGTACAACCGGGGAGACCCAGTACTTC.

This clonotype appeared many times. The rearrangement links TRBV18 to TRBJ2-3; possible D gene TRBD2, 5 bases. The CDR3 totals 15 residues. Trimming shortened V by 3 bases and J by 0 bases, and 10 bases separated the two germline ends. CDR1 and CDR2 (germline): KGHSH, LQKENI. The CDR3 sequence is CASSPSRTSTDTQYF. The CDR3 bases are TGTGCCAGCTCACCGTCTCGGACTAGCACAGATACGCAGTATTTT.

This clonotype was seen more than once but under ten times. The V and J genes are TRBV5-1 and TRBJ2-3; the match to TRBD1 covers 10 bases. J was trimmed by 4 bases and V by 4 bases; bases with no gene match: 6. The CDR3 runs 15 residues. Germline CDR1 and CDR2: SGHRS and YFSETQ. CDR3 coding DNA: TGCGCCAGCAGCACGGGACAGGGGTTATCAGATACGCAGTATTTT. Translated: CASSTGQGLSDTQYF.

This clonotype was counted a few times. The chain uses TRBV7-9 and TRBJ1-4, with 9 bases matching TRBD1. The CDR3 is 15 amino acids. In germline, CDR1 is SEHNR, CDR2 FQNEAQ (reference sequence). After removal of 5 bases from V and 5 bases from J, the junction contained 6 bases not matched to a gene. The CDR3 coding sequence is TGTGCCAGCAGCCCAACGACAGGGGGGAATGAAAAACTGTTTTTT. It yields the protein CASSPTTGGNEKLFF.

This clonotype was detected many times. The J gene is TRBJ1-2, the V gene TRBV9; perhaps TRBD1 as D (6 bases). This CDR3 has 13 residues. Trimming took 0 bases from V and 3 from J, leaving 6 bases between them. Germline lookup yields CDR1 SGDLS and CDR2 YYNGEE. DNA of the CDR3: TGTGCCAGCAGCGTAGACAGGGACTATGGCTACACCTTC. Encoded protein: CASSVDRDYGYTF.

The table lists this clonotype with many counts. The chain uses TRBV6-1 and TRBJ2-7; D not resolved. The J call is in doubt because the DNA end fits TRBJ2-5 better. In germline, CDR1 is MNHNS, CDR2 SASEGT. The CDR3 is 12 residues long. The CDR3 protein is CASSPRAGTQYF. The CDR3 region has the DNA TGTGCCAGCAGTCCACGCGCAGGGACCCAGTACTTC.

The table lists this clonotype with many counts. One end of the junction varies from germline; a read error may be responsible. The rearrangement uses TRBV7-9 and TRBJ2-3; 7 positions agree with TRBD1. The length of the CDR3 is 14 residues. CDR1 SEHNR and CDR2 FQNEAQ come from the germline V gene (reference sequence). The CDR3 sequence: CASSLAGGTADLFF. The CDR3 DNA reads TGTGCCAGCAGCTTAGCTGGTGGGACAGCCGACCTTTTTTTT. The full variable domain, completed using reference TRBV7-9 and TRBJ2-3, is DTGVSQNPRHKITKRGQNVTFRCDPISEHNRLYWYRQTLGQGPEFLTYFQNEAQLEKSRLLSDRFSAERPKGSFSTLEIQRTEQGDSAMYLCASSLAGGTADLFFGPGTRLTVL.

This clonotype appeared many times. V and J are TRBV3-1 and TRBJ2-7; 10 bases fit TRBD2. The trim removed 4 bases at V and 2 bases at J, leaving 2 bases unmatched. The CDR3 runs to 14 residues. Germline V gene lookup returns CDR1 LGHDT and CDR2 YNNKEL (reference sequence). Here the CDR3 reads CASSRSGGAYEQYF. DNA of the CDR3: TGTGCCAGCAGCCGAAGCGGGGGGGCCTACGAGCAGTACTTC.

A word on this clonotype: A read error may be the cause here, since a much bigger clone is one base away. V usage is TRBV28 and J usage is TRBJ1-2; D gene uncertain. CDR1 and CDR2 (germline): MDHEN, SYDVKM. CDR3 length equals 12 residues. V was cut by 2 bases and J by 4 bases, with 5 bases left in between. For the CDR3, the DNA is TGTGCCAGCAGTTTAGACGCCTATGGCTACACCTTC. As protein: CASSLDAYGYTF.

This clonotype was seen a few times. The chain combines TRBV3-1 with TRBJ2-4; D ambiguous. This CDR3 spans 15 amino acids. CDR1 is LGHDT and CDR2 is YNNKEL in the germline V gene (reference sequence). Trimming removed 1 base from V and 0 bases from J, with 7 bases in between. Written as DNA, the CDR3 is TGTGCCAGCAGCCAAGGATCCGTAGCCAAAAACATTCAGTACTTC. It translates to CASSQGSVAKNIQYF.

Many counts were recorded for this clonotype. This rearrangement joins TRBV14 to TRBJ1-1; TRBD1 matches at 11 bases. Germline CDR1 and CDR2: SGHDN and FVKESK. V lost 3 bases, J lost 11 bases, and 8 bases stayed unmatched. CDR3 length: 14 amino acids. The CDR3 DNA is TGTGCCAGCAGCCAGGGGACAGGGGGAAGGGTGGCTTTCTTT. It encodes CASSQGTGGRVAFF.

In this sample, this clonotype turned up a few times. The chain combines TRBV2 with TRBJ2-7; no definite D call. The CDR3 contains 13 residues. The germline gives CDR1 SNHLY, CDR2 FYNNEI. V lost 6 bases, J lost 2 bases, and 11 bases lay in between. CDR3 DNA sequence: TGTGCCAGCAGGCCCGGACCAACCTACGAGCAGTACTTC. This sequence encodes CASRPGPTYEQYF.

This clonotype occurred many times. The V and J genes are TRBV10-3 and TRBJ1-6, with 7 bases matching TRBD1. V lost 10 bases and J lost 9; bases outside the gene matches: 21. From germline, CDR1 is ENHRY and CDR2 SYGVKD. The CDR3 is 17 residues long. Here the CDR3 DNA reads TGTGCCACGGAGCGAGGGGGCAGGAACGTTGACTCTTCACCCCTCCACTTT. This codes for CATERGGRNVDSSPLHF.

This CDR3 is CASSIAGRNIQYF. In nucleotides, the CDR3 is TGTGCCAGTAGTATTGCAGGGAGGAACATTCAGTACTTC. The V call is TRBV19, the J call TRBJ2-4, with D maybe TRBD2 (6 bases). The CDR3 consists of 13 residues. V shed 3 bases and J shed 7 bases, with 10 bases lying between them. Germline V lookup: CDR1 LNHDA, CDR2 SQIVND (reference sequence).

This clonotype was observed a few times. The CDR3 protein is CSARGTDQPQHF. The CDR3 region has the DNA TGCAGTGCTAGAGGGACTGATCAGCCCCAGCATTTT. The chain uses TRBV20-1 and TRBJ1-5, with no clear D. Germline V CDR1 and CDR2: DFQATT, SNEGSKA (reference sequence). The CDR3 covers 12 residues. Trimming took off 1 base at V and 5 bases at J, with 6 bases between the two ends.